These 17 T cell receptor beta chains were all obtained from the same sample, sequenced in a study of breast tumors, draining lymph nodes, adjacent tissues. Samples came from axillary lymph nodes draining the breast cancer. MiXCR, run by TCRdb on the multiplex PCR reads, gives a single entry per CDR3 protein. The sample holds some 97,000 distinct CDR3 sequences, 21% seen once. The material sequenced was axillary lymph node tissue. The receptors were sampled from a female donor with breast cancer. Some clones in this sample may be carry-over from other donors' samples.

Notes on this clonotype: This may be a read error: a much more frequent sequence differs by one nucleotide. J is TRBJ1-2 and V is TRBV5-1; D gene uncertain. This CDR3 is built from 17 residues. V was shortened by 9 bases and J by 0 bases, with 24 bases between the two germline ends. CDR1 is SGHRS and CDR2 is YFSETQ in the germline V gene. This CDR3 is CAIRRGSGLTSNYGYTF. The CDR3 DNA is TGCGCCATCAGACGCGGCTCCGGCCTTACTTCTAACTATGGCTACACCTTC. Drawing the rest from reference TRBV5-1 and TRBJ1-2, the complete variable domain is KAGVTQTPRYLIKTRGQQVTLSCSPISGHRSVSWYQQTPGQGLQFLFEYFSETQRNKGNFPGRFSGRQFSNSRSEMNVSTLELGDSALYLCAIRRGSGLTSNYGYTFGSGTRLTVV.

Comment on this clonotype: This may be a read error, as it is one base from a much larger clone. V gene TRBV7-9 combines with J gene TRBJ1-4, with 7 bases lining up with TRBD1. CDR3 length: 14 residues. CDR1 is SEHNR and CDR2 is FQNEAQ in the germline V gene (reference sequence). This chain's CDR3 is CASSPTGANENLFF. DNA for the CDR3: TGTGCCAGCAGTCCAACAGGGGCTAATGAAAACCTGTTTTTT.

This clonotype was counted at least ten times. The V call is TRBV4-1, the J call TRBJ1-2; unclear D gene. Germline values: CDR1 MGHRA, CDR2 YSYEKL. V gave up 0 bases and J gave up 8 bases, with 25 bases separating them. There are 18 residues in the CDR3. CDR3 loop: CASSQEGIRVGKDGGYTF. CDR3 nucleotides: TGCGCCAGCAGCCAAGAAGGGATCCGGGTAGGAAAAGATGGAGGCTACACCTTC.

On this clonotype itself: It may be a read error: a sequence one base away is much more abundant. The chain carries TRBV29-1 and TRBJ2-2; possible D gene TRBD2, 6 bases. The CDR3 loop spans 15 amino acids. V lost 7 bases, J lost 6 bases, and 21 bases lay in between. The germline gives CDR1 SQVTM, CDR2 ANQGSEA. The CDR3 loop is CSASSLEGQAGELFF. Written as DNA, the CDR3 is TGCAGCGCGTCTAGCCTGGAGGGCCAGGCCGGGGAGCTGTTTTTT.

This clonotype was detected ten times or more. Here the CDR3 DNA reads TGTGCCAGCAGCTCTCTAGGGACAGATGGCTACACCTTC. It codes for CASSSLGTDGYTF. This chain joins TRBV5-8 and TRBJ1-2; 7 nucleotides match TRBD1. Germline V CDR1 and CDR2: SGHTS, YDEGEE. V lost 3 bases, J lost 6 bases, and 5 bases stayed unmatched. The CDR3 extends over 13 amino acids.

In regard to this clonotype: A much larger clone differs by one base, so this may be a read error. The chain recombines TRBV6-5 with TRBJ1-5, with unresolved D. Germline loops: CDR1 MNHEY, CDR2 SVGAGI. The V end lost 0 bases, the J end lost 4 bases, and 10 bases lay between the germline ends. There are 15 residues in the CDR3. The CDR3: CASSYSYGPNQPQHF. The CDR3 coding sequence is TGTGCCAGCAGTTACTCGTACGGACCTAATCAGCCCCAGCATTTT.

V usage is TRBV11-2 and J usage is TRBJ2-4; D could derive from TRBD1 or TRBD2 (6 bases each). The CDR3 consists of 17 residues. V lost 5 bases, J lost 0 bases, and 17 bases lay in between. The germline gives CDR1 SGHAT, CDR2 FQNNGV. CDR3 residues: CASSNAGTKLAKNIQYF. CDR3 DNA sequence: TGTGCCAGCAGCAACGCGGGGACAAAACTAGCCAAAAACATTCAGTACTTC.

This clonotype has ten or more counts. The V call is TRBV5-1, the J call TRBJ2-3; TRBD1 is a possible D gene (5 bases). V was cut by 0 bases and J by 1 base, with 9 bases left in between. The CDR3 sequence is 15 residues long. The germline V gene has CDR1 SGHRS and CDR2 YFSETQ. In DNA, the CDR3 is TGCGCCAGCAGCTTGGGGCAGGGCCGCACAGATACGCAGTATTTT. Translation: CASSLGQGRTDTQYF.

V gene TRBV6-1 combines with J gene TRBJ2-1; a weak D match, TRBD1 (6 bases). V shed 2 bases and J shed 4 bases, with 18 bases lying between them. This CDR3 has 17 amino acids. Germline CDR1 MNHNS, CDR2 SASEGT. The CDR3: CASSESRRGTIYNEQFF. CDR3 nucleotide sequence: TGTGCCAGCAGTGAAAGCCGAAGGGGGACGATTTACAATGAGCAGTTCTTC.

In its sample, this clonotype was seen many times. The CDR3 loop is CASNYFGTDDSPLHF. CDR3 DNA sequence: TGTGCCAGCAACTACTTCGGGACAGATGATTCACCCCTCCACTTT. V and J are TRBV6-6 and TRBJ1-6; TRBD1 matches 7 bases. CDR3 length: 15 residues. With 7 bases clipped from V and 8 bases from J, the junction kept 11 bases outside the gene matches. Germline V CDR1 and CDR2: MNHNY, SVGAGI (reference sequence).

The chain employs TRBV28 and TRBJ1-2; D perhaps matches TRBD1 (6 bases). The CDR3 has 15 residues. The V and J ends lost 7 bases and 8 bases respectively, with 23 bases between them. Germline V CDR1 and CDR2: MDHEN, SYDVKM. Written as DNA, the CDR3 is TGTGCCAGCAACCGGGGGGGGCTGGGGTCTTGGGGCTACACCTTC. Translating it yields CASNRGGLGSWGYTF.

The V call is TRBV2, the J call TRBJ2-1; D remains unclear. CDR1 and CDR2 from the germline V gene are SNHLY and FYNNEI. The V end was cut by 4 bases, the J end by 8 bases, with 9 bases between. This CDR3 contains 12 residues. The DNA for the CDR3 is TGTGCCAGCAGTGGGAACACGGATGAGCAGTTCTTC. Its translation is CASSGNTDEQFF. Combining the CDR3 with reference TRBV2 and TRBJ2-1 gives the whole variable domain EPEVTQTPSHQVTQMGQEVILRCVPISNHLYFYWYRQILGQKVEFLVSFYNNEISEKSEIFDDQFSVERPDGSNFTLKIRSTKLEDSAMYFCASSGNTDEQFFGPGTRLTVL.

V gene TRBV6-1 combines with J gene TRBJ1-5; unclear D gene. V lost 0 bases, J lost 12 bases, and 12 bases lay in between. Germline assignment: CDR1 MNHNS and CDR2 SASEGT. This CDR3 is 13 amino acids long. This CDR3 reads CASSEAQALGQHF. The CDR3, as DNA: TGTGCCAGCAGTGAAGCGCAGGCCCTGGGCCAGCATTTT.

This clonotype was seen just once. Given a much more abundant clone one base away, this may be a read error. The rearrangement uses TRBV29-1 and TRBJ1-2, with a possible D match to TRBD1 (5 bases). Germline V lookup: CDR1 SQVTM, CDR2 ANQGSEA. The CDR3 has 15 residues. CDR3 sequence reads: CSVEDFPGLDYSYTF. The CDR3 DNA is TGCAGCGTTGAAGACTTTCCAGGGCTGGACTATAGCTACACCTTC.

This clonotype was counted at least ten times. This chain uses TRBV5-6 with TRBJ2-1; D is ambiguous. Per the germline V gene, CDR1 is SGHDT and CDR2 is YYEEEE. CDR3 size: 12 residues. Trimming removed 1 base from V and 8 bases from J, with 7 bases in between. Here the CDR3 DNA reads TGTGCCAGCAGCTTGTTCAGAGATGAGCAGTTCTTC. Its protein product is CASSLFRDEQFF.

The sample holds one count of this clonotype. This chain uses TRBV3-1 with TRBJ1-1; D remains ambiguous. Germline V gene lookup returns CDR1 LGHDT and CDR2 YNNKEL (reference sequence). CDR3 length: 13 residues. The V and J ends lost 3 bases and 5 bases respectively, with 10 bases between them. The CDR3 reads CASSHEVRTEAFF. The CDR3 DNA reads TGTGCCAGCAGCCATGAGGTTCGGACTGAAGCTTTCTTT.

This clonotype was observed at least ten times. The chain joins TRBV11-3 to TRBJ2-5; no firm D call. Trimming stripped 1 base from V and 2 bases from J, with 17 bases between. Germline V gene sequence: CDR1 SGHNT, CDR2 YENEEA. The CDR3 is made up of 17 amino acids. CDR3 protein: CASSLASGRWGQETQYF. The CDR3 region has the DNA TGTGCCAGCAGCTTAGCGTCCGGCAGGTGGGGACAAGAGACCCAGTACTTC.